One sample yielded the 13 T cell receptor beta chains listed below, sequenced in a study of blood T cells in healthy people across ages. The authors ran a second PCR of about 7 to 11 cycles using a sample-barcoded 5' primer and a J-beta primer mix. TCRdb analysed the 5' RACE reads with MiXCR anew, one entry per CDR3 protein. Of about 620,000 distinct CDR3 sequences listed, about 51% are singletons. Sequencing was performed on blood. The source is an elderly woman in good health.

This rearrangement joins TRBV18 to TRBJ2-4, with D hard to call. Near its end, the DNA agrees better with TRBJ2-7, so the J call may be wrong. This CDR3 comprises 11 residues. Per germline, CDR1 KGHSH and CDR2 LQKENI. CDR3 sequence reads: CASSPEREQYF. In DNA form, the CDR3 reads TGTGCCAGCTCTCCCGAACGCGAGCAGTACTTC.

CDR3 region: CASSQDGAGGLSYNEQFF. The DNA for the CDR3 is TGTGCCAGCAGCCAAGATGGAGCGGGAGGGCTGTCCTACAATGAGCAGTTCTTC. The chain links TRBV3-1 to TRBJ2-1; TRBD2 matches 10 bases. CDR3 length: 18 residues. Germline values: CDR1 LGHDT, CDR2 YNNKEL (reference sequence). V shed 0 bases and J 1 base; nucleotides not matched to a gene: 6.

The gene calls are TRBV27 and TRBJ2-5; weak D call: TRBD1 (6 bases). The CDR3 totals 15 residues. Germline CDR1 MNHEY, CDR2 SMNVEV (reference sequence). V lost 6 bases and J 4 bases, leaving 18 bases between the germline ends. The CDR3 DNA is TGTGCCAGCAGCCCGAACACAGGGTTATCAGAGACCCAGTACTTC. This gives the protein CASSPNTGLSETQYF.

This chain links TRBV12-3 or TRBV12-4 with TRBJ2-3; D unresolved. V lost 6 bases and J lost 6, with 10 bases in between. CDR3 length: 12 residues. The CDR3: CASRFLSDTQYF. The CDR3 region has the DNA TGTGCCAGCAGATTCCTGTCCGATACGCAGTATTTT.

This chain links TRBV5-5 with TRBJ2-6; D assignment may be TRBD1 or TRBD2 (5 bases each). The V and J ends lost 3 bases and 2 bases respectively, with 12 bases between them. This CDR3 region has 16 residues. The germline gives CDR1 SGHKS, CDR2 YYEKEE (reference sequence). This CDR3 reads CASSSIGGAGANVLTF. The CDR3 DNA reads TGTGCCAGCAGCTCTATTGGGGGTGCTGGGGCCAACGTCCTGACTTTC.

The chain combines TRBV7-9 with TRBJ2-5; D remains ambiguous. The J call could be wrong; TRBJ2-7 is a better fit for the DNA end. Germline CDR1 reads SEHNR; CDR2 reads FQNEAQ (reference sequence). The CDR3 spans 15 residues. In DNA, the CDR3 is TGTGCCAGCAGCTTAGCGGATATAGGTCCTTACGAGCAGTACTTC. It is translated as CASSLADIGPYEQYF.

The chain is built from TRBV12-3 or TRBV12-4 and TRBJ2-1; TRBD2 agrees at 12 bases. This CDR3 has 15 residues. Trimming at V came to 8 bases and at J to 10 bases, leaving 12 bases not matched to a gene. The CDR3 coding sequence is TGTGCCAGCCAACCTATCTCTAGCGGGGGGGGCGAGCAGTTCTTC. This translates into CASQPISSGGGEQFF.

The chain couples TRBV20-1 to TRBJ2-7, with D hard to call. The CDR3 is 13 amino acids. V lost 0 bases, J lost 7 bases, and 13 bases lay in between. In germline, CDR1 is DFQATT, CDR2 SNEGSKA (reference sequence). CDR3 protein: CSARESRLGEQYF. The CDR3 DNA reads TGCAGTGCTAGAGAGAGCCGCCTCGGTGAGCAGTACTTC.

The chain couples TRBV3-1 to TRBJ1-2; TRBD1 matches at 7 bases. V shed 4 bases, J shed 3 bases, and the junction held 5 bases outside the gene matches. Germline V gives CDR1 LGHDT, CDR2 YNNKEL (reference sequence). The CDR3 consists of 14 residues. CDR3 residues: CASSPRQGDYGYTF. The DNA of the CDR3 is TGTGCCAGCAGCCCTAGACAGGGAGACTATGGCTACACCTTC.

The V call is TRBV10-3, the J call TRBJ2-2; D perhaps matches TRBD2 (5 bases). Germline V gene lookup returns CDR1 ENHRY and CDR2 SYGVKD. V was trimmed by 3 bases and J by 3 bases, leaving 17 bases between them. This CDR3 is built from 17 residues. The CDR3 DNA follows: TGTGCCATCAGTGACTTATCGGGGTCTGTGGACACCGGGGAGCTGTTTTTT. Encoded protein: CAISDLSGSVDTGELFF.

This clonotype was seen at least ten times. The chain employs TRBV5-1 and TRBJ1-2; TRBD1 might be the D (5 bases). The CDR3 is 13 residues long. CDR1 SGHRS and CDR2 YFSETQ come from the germline V gene. Trimming removed 3 bases at V and 12 bases at J, with 18 bases between. The CDR3 protein is CASSSAGDTPHTF. The CDR3, as DNA: TGCGCCAGCAGCTCGGCGGGGGATACCCCCCACACCTTC.

The chain links TRBV4-2 to TRBJ2-3; 12 nucleotides match TRBD2. The CDR3 sequence is 19 residues long. The V segment lost 1 base and the J segment 7 bases; nucleotides outside the gene matches: 15. CDR1 LGHNA and CDR2 YNFKEQ come from the germline V gene. CDR3 sequence: CASSQVLAGGGWNTYTQYF. For the CDR3, the DNA is TGTGCCAGCAGCCAAGTGCTAGCGGGAGGGGGTTGGAACACGTATACGCAGTATTTT.

Turning to this clonotype: A much more abundant neighbour one base away suggests this may be a read error. This chain joins TRBV12-3 or TRBV12-4 and TRBJ2-5; TRBD2 is a possible D gene (6 bases). The J call is in doubt because the DNA end fits TRBJ2-7 better. This CDR3 contains 12 residues. In DNA, the CDR3 is TGTGTCAGCAACCGAGCGGGTAACGAGCAGTACTTC. Translating gives CVSNRAGNEQYF.